The TCR beta chain described here comes from a study of CD8 T cells in Susac syndrome. Sequencing of TCR beta was performed on blood CD8+ and CD4+ T cells. The CD8+ and CD4+ T cells were negatively isolated, with the TEMRA cells enriched by FACS. Germline V gene data show CDR1 as LGHDT and CDR2 as YNNKEL (reference sequence). There are 17 residues in the CDR3. J was trimmed by 1 base and V by 0 bases; bases with no gene match: 6. RNA, at about 0.5 to 1 ug, was reverse transcribed with random hexamers. Amplification of TCR beta CDR3 used immunoSEQ multiplex PCR across 54 Vbeta and 13 Jbeta. TCRdb ran MiXCR on the immunoSEQ multiplex PCR reads and lists one entry per CDR3 protein. The table records about 180,000 distinct CDR3 sequences, around 94% of them present only once. This clonotype was seen just once.

The chain couples TRBV3-1 to TRBJ2-1; TRBD2 matches at 7 bases. This receptor was taken from a human donor with Susac syndrome. The sample taken for sequencing was CD4+ T cells from PBMCs. The CDR3 here is CASSQELATYSYNEQFF. The DNA of the CDR3 is TGTGCCAGCAGCCAAGAACTAGCGACCTATTCCTACAATGAGCAGTTCTTC.